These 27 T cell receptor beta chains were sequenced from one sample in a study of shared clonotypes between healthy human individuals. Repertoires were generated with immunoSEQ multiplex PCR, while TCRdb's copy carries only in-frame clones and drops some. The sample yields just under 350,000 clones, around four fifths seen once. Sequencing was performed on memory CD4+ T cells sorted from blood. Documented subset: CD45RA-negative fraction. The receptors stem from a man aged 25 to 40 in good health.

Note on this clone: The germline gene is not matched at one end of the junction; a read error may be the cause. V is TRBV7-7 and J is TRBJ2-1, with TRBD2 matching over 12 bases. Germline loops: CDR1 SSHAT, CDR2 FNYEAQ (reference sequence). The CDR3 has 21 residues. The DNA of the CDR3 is TGTGCTAGCAGCTTAGGGCCCACCGTAGGGCCTAGCGGGAGGGTAAATGAAGAGCAGTTCTTC. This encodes CASSLGPTVGPSGRVNEEQFF.

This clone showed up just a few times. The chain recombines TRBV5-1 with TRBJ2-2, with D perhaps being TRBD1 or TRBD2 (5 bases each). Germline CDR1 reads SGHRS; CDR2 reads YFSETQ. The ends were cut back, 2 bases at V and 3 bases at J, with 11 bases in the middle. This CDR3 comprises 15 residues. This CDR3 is CASSFEGLDTGELFF. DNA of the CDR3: TGCGCCAGCAGCTTTGAGGGGCTCGACACCGGGGAGCTGTTTTTT. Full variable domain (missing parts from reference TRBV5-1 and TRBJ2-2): KAGVTQTPRYLIKTRGQQVTLSCSPISGHRSVSWYQQTPGQGLQFLFEYFSETQRNKGNFPGRFSGRQFSNSRSEMNVSTLELGDSALYLCASSFEGLDTGELFFGEGSRLTVL.

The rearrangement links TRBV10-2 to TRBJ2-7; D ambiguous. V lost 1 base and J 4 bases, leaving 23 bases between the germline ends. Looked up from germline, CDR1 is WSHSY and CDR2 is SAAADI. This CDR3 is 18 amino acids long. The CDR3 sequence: CASSEFNRAGVLDYEQYF. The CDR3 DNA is TGCGCCAGCAGTGAGTTTAATAGGGCAGGTGTACTGGATTACGAGCAGTACTTC.

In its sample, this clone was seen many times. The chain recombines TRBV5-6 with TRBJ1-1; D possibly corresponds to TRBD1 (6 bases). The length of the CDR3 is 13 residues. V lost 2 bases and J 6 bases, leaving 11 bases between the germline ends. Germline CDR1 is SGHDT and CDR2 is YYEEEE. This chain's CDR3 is CASSLVDRPEAFF. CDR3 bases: TGTGCCAGCAGCTTAGTAGACAGGCCTGAAGCTTTCTTT.

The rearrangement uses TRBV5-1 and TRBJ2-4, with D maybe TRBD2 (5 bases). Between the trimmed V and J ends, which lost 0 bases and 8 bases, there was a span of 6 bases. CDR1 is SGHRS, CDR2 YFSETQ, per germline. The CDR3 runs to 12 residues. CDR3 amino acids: CASSLVGDIQYF. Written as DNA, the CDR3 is TGCGCCAGCAGCTTGGTCGGGGACATTCAGTACTTC.

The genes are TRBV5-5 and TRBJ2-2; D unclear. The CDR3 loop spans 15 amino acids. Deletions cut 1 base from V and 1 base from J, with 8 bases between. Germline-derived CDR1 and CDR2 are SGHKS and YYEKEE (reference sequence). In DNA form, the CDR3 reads TGTGCCAGCAGCTTGAGTCCTTGGAACACCGGGGAGCTGTTTTTT. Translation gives CASSLSPWNTGELFF.

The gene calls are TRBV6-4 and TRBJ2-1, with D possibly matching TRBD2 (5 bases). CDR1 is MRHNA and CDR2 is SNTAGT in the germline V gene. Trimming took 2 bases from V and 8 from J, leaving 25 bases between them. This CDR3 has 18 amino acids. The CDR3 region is CASSDEWDTGNIFYEQFF. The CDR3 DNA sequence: TGTGCCAGCAGTGACGAATGGGATACCGGGAACATATTCTATGAGCAGTTCTTC.

CDR3 sequence reads: CASSRSWDISYEQYF. The DNA of the CDR3 is TGTGCCAGCAGTCGGAGTTGGGACATTTCCTACGAGCAGTACTTC. The V gene is TRBV6-1, the J gene TRBJ2-7; weak D call: TRBD1 (6 bases). The V end lost 5 bases, the J end lost 1 base, and 15 bases lay between the germline ends. CDR1 and CDR2 (germline): MNHNS, SASEGT. The CDR3 sequence is 15 residues long.

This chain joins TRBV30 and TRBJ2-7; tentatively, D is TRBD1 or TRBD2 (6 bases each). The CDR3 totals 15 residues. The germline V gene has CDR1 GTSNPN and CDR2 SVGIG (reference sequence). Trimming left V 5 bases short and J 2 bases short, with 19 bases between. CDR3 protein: CAWGIWGAPAYEQYF. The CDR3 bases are TGTGCCTGGGGAATTTGGGGGGCCCCTGCCTACGAGCAGTACTTC.

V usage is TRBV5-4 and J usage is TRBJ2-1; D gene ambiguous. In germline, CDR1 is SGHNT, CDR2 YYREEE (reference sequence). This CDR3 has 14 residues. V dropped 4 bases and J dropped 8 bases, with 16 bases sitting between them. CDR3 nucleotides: TGTGCCAGCAGCCGAAGAGATCTAGATCATGAGCAGTTCTTC. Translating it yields CASSRRDLDHEQFF.

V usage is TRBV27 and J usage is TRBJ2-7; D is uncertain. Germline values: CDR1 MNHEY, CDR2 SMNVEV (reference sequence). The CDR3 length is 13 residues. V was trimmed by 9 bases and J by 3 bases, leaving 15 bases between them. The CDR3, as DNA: TGTGCCAGTCGCGTCCCCTACCTCTACGAGCAGTACTTC. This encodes CASRVPYLYEQYF.

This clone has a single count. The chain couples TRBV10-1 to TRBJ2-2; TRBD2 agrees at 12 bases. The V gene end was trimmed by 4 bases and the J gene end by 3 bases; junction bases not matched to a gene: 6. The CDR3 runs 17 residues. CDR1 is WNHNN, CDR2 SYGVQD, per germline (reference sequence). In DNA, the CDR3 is TGCGCCAGCAGTGCCCTAGCGGGAGGGCCGGACACCGGGGAGCTGTTTTTT. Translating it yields CASSALAGGPDTGELFF.

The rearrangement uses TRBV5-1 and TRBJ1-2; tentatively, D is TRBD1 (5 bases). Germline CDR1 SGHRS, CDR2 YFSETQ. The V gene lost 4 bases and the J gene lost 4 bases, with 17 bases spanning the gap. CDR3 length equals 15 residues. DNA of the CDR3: TGCGCCAGCAGCCCAGAAATTGACAGATTCTATGGCTACACCTTC. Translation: CASSPEIDRFYGYTF.

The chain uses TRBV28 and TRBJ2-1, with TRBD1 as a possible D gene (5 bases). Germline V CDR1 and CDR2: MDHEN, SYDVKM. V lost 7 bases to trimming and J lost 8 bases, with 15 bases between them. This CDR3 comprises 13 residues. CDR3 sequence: CASIARLTDEQFF. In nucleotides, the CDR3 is TGTGCCAGCATTGCGAGGCTGACAGATGAGCAGTTCTTC.

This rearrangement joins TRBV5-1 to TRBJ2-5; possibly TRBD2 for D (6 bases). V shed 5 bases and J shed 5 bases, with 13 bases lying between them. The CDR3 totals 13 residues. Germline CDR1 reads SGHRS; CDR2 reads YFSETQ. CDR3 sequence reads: CASSGRAGETQYF. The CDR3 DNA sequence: TGCGCCAGCAGTGGGCGAGCGGGCGAGACCCAGTACTTC.

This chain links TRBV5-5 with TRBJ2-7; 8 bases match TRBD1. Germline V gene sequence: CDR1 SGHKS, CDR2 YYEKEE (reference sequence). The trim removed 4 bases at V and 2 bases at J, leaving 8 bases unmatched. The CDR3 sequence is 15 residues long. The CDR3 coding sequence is TGTGCCAGCAGCCAGACGGACAGGGTTCCCTACGAGCAGTACTTC. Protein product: CASSQTDRVPYEQYF.

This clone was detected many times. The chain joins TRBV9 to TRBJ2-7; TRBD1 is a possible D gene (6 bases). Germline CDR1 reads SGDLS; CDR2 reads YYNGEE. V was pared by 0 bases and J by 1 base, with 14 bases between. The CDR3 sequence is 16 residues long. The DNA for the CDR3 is TGTGCCAGCAGCGTAGCTGTGGGACACCGGTCCTACGAGCAGTACTTC. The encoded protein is CASSVAVGHRSYEQYF.

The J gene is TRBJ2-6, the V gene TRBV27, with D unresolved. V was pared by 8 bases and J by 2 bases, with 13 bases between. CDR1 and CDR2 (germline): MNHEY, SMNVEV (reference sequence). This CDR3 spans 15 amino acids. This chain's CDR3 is CASSLLRAGANVLTF. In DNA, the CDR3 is TGTGCCAGCTCCTTGCTTAGGGCTGGGGCCAACGTCCTGACTTTC.

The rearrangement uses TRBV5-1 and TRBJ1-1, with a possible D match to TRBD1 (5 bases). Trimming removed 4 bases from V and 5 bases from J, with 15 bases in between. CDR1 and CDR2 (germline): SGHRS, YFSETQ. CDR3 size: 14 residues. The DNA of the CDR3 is TGCGCCAGCAGCCTATCGACAGAGCGGACTGAAGCTTTCTTT. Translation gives CASSLSTERTEAFF.

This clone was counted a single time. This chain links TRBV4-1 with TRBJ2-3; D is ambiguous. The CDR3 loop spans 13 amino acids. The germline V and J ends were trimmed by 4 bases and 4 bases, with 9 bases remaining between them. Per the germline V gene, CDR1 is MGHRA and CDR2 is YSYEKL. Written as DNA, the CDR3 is TGCGCCAGCAGCCGGCAGGCGGCAGATACGCAGTATTTT. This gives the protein CASSRQAADTQYF.

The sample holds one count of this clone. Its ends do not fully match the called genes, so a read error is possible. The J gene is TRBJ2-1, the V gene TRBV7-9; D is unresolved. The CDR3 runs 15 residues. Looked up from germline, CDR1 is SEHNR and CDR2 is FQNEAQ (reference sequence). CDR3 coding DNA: TGTGCCAGCAGCCCGGGCCGCAGCTCCTACAATGGGCAGTTCTTC. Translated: CASSPGRSSYNGQFF.

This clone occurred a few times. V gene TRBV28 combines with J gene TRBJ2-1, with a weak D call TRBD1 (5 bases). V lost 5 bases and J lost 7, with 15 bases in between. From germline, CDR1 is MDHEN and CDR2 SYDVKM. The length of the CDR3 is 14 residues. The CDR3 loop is CASSQGGARNEQFF. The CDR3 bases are TGTGCCAGCAGTCAGGGTGGCGCCCGTAATGAGCAGTTCTTC.

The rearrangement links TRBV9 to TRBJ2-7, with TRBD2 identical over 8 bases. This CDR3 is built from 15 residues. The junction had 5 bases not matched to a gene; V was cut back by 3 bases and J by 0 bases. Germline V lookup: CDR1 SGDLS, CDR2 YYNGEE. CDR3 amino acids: CASSAGLAGSYEQYF. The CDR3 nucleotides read TGTGCCAGCAGCGCGGGGCTAGCGGGCTCCTACGAGCAGTACTTC.

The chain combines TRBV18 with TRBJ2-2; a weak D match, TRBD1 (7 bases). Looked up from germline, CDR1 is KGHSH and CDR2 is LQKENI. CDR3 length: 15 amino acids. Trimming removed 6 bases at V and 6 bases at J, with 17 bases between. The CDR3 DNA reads TGTGCCAGCTCTCAACTGACAGGGAGGCCCGGGGAGCTGTTTTTT. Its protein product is CASSQLTGRPGELFF.

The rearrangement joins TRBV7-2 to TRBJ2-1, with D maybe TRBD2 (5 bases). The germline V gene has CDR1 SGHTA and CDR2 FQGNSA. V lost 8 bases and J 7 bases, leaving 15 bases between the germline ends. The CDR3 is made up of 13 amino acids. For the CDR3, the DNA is TGTGCCAGCTCGGAGGATCCGGATAATGAGCAGTTCTTC. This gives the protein CASSEDPDNEQFF.

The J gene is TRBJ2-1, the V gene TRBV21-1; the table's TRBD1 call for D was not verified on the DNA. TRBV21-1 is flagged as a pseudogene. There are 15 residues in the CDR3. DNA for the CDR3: TGTGCCAGCAGAACGCGGACACGAACCTACAATGAGCAGTTCTTC. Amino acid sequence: CASRTRTRTYNEQFF.

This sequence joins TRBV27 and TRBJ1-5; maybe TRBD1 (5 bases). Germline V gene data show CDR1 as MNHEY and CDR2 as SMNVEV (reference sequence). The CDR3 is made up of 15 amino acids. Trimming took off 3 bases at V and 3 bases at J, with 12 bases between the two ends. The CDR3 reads CASSLRGALNQPQHF. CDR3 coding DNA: TGTGCCAGCAGTTTGAGAGGGGCACTCAATCAGCCCCAGCATTTT.